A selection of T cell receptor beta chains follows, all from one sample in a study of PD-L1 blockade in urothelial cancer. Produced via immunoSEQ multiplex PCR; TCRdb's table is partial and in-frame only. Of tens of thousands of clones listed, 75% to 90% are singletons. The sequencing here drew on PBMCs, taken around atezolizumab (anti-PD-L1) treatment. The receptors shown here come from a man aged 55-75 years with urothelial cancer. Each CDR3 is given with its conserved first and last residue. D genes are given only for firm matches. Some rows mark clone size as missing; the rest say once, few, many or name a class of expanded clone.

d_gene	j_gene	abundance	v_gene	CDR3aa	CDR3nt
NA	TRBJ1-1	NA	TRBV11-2	CASSLGVHEAFF	TGTGCCAGCAGCTTAGGCGTCCACGAAGCTTTCTTT
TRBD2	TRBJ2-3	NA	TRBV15	CATSRDARLAGTDTQYF	TGTGCCACCAGCAGAGACGCCCGGCTAGCGGGTACAGATACGCAGTATTTT
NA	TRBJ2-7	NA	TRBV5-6	CASTGVVAGYEQYF	TGTGCCAGCACGGGGGTTGTGGCAGGCTACGAGCAGTACTTC
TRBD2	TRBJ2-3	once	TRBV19	CASGTGGGATDTQYF	TGTGCCAGTGGTACGGGCGGGGGGGCCACAGATACGCAGTATTTT
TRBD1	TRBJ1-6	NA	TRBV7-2	CASSLLGTGGSPLHF	TGTGCCAGCAGCTTATTAGGGACAGGGGGTTCACCCCTCCACTTT
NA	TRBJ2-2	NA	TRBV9	CASSIRQENTGELFF	TGTGCCAGCAGCATCCGACAGGAAAACACCGGGGAGCTGTTTTTT
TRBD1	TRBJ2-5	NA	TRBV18	CASKFYRDSQETQYF	TGTGCCAGCAAGTTTTACCGGGACAGCCAAGAGACCCAGTACTTC
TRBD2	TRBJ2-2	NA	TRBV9	CASSVPTSGLNTGELFF	TGTGCCAGCAGCGTACCGACTAGCGGGTTAAACACCGGGGAGCTGTTTTTT
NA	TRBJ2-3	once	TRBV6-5	CATSPMGVSTDTQYF	TGTGCCACGTCACCAATGGGCGTTAGCACAGATACGCAGTATTTT
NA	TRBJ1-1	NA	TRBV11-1	CASSSGILNTEAFF	TGTGCCAGCAGCTCAGGAATTTTGAACACTGAAGCTTTCTTT
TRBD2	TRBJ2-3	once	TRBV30	CAWSRAAGGMNTQYF	TGTGCCTGGAGCAGAGCAGCGGGGGGAATGAATACGCAGTATTTT
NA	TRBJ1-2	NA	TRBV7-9	CASSLPQGLSYGYTF	TGTGCCAGCAGCTTACCGCAGGGCCTATCCTATGGCTACACCTTC
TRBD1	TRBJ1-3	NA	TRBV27	CASSSLGTDGNTIYF	TGTGCCAGCAGTTCGCTAGGGACAGACGGAAACACCATATATTTT
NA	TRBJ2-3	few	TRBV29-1	CSVGVRGSTDTQYF	TGCAGCGTTGGAGTTAGGGGCAGCACAGATACGCAGTATTTT
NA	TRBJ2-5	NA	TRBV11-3	CASSLGDSYQETQYF	TGTGCCAGCAGCTTAGGCGACAGCTACCAAGAGACCCAGTACTTC
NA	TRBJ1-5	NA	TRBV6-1	CASSDPGQGSNQPQHF	TGTGCCAGCAGTGATCCAGGTCAGGGTAGCAATCAGCCCCAGCATTTT
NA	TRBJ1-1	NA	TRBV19	CASSKDRWNAEAFF	TGTGCCAGTAGTAAAGACAGGTGGAACGCTGAAGCTTTCTTT
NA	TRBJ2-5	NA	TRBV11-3	CASSSSGTLQETQYF	TGTGCCAGCAGCTCTTCCGGGACACTACAAGAGACCCAGTACTTC
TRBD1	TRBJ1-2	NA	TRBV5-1	CASRAGDRVENYGYTF	TGCGCCAGCAGGGCGGGCGACAGGGTTGAGAACTATGGCTACACCTTC
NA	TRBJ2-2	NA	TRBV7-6	CASSLSRPGTGELFF	TGTGCCAGCAGCTTATCACGGCCGGGCACCGGGGAGCTGTTTTTT
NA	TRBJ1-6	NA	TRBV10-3	CAISENSGVSNSPLHF	TGTGCCATCAGTGAAAACAGCGGCGTATCCAATTCACCCCTCCACTTT
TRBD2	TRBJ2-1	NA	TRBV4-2	CASSQDVGTSGYNEQFF	TGTGCCAGCAGCCAAGATGTTGGGACTAGCGGCTACAATGAGCAGTTCTTC
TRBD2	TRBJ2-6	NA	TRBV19	CASSTAGGSPVVLTF	TGTGCCAGTTCTACTGCGGGAGGGTCCCCCGTCGTCCTGACTTTC
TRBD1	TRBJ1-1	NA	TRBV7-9	CASSRDPGTVNTEAFF	TGTGCCAGCAGCCGAGACCCCGGGACAGTGAACACTGAAGCTTTCTTT
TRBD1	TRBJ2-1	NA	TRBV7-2	CASSRQGWGRYNEQFF	TGTGCCAGCAGTCGACAGGGGTGGGGGAGGTACAATGAGCAGTTCTTC
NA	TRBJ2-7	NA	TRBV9	CASSVATTDLYEQYF	TGTGCCAGCAGCGTAGCTACGACAGACCTATACGAGCAGTACTTC
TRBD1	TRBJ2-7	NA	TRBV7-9	CASSLAGGDEQYF	TGTGCCAGCAGCTTAGCAGGGGGCGACGAGCAGTACTTC
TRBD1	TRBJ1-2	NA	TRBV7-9	CASTRDSNYGYTF	TGTGCCAGCACCAGGGACAGTAACTATGGCTACACCTTC
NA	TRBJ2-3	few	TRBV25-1	CASSEFTVPDTQYF	TGTGCCAGCAGTGAATTTACAGTCCCAGATACGCAGTATTTT
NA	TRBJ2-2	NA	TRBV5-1	CASSRNTGELFF	TGCGCCAGCAGCCGGAACACCGGGGAGCTGTTTTTT
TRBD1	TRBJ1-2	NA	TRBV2	CASEGTGVYGYTF	TGTGCCAGCGAGGGGACAGGGGTTTATGGCTACACCTTC
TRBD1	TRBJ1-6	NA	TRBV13	CASSPGQENSPLHF	TGTGCCAGCAGCCCAGGACAGGAGAATTCACCCCTCCACTTT
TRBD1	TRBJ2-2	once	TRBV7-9	CASSRLGQANTGELFF	TGTGCCAGCAGCCGATTAGGACAGGCGAACACCGGGGAGCTGTTTTTT
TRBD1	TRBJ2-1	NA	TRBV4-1	CASSQSGTDRGGEQFF	TGCGCCAGCAGCCAATCGGGGACAGATCGTGGCGGTGAGCAGTTCTTC
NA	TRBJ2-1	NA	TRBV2	CASSHRDPYNEQFF	TGTGCCAGCAGTCACAGGGACCCCTACAATGAGCAGTTCTTC
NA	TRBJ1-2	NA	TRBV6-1	CASSGYPRTDYGYTF	TGTGCCAGCTCCGGATATCCCCGGACAGACTATGGCTACACCTTC
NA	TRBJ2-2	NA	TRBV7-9	CASSLALQVGELFF	TGTGCCAGCAGCTTAGCGTTACAGGTTGGGGAGCTGTTTTTT
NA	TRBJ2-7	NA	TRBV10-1	CASSDWDITYEQYF	TGCGCCAGCAGTGACTGGGACATCACCTACGAGCAGTACTTC
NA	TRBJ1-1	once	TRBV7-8	CASSLPVGRMNTEAFF	TGTGCCAGCAGCCTCCCGGTGGGGAGGATGAACACTGAAGCTTTCTTT
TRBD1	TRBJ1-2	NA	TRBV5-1	CASSTRTGNYGYTF	TGCGCCAGCTCGACAAGGACAGGAAACTATGGCTACACCTTC
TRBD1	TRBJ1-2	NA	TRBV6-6	CASSGGTGYYGYTF	TGTGCCAGCAGTGGGGGGACAGGGTACTATGGCTACACCTTC
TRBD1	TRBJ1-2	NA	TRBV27	CASRRLDREYHYTF	TGTGCCAGCAGACGTCTTGACAGGGAATATCACTACACCTTC
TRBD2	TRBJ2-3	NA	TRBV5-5	CASSLVFSGDTDTQYF	TGTGCCAGCAGCTTGGTGTTTAGCGGGGACACAGATACGCAGTATTTT
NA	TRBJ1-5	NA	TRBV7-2	CASSLAEGYQPQHF	TGTGCCAGCAGCTTAGCCGAGGGTTATCAGCCCCAGCATTTT
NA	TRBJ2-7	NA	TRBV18	CASSPGGYEQYF	TGTGCCAGCTCACCCGGAGGGTACGAGCAGTACTTC
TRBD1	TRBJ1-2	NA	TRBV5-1	CASSLGATGEGGYTF	TGCGCCAGCAGCTTGGGGGCGACAGGGGAGGGTGGCTACACCTTC
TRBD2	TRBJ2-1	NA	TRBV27	CASSLSGGGAYNEQFF	TGTGCCAGCAGTTTAAGTGGCGGGGGGGCCTACAATGAGCAGTTCTTC
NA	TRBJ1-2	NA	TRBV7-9	CASSHPAVDGYTF	TGTGCCAGCAGCCACCCAGCGGTAGATGGCTACACCTTC
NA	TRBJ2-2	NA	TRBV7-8	CASSSLTGTTGELFF	TGTGCCAGCAGCTCCCTGACAGGAACCACCGGGGAGCTGTTTTTT
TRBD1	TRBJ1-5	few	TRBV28	CASLRQGAWRNQPQHF	TGTGCCAGCCTTAGACAGGGGGCATGGAGGAATCAGCCCCAGCATTTT
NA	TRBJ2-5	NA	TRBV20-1	CSARRETQYF	TGCAGTGCTAGACGGGAGACCCAGTACTTC
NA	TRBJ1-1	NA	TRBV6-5	CASSPAAYTEAFF	TGTGCCAGCAGCCCCGCGGCCTACACTGAAGCTTTCTTT
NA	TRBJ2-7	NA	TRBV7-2	CASSLNPTAGGEQYF	TGTGCCAGCAGCTTAAATCCCACGGCCGGGGGCGAGCAGTACTTC
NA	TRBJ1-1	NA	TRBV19	CASSRPGVNTEAFF	TGTGCCAGTAGCCGTCCCGGGGTGAACACTGAAGCTTTCTTT
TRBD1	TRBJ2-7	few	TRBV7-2	CASSPQTGIYEQYF	TGTGCCAGCAGCCCACAGACAGGGATCTACGAGCAGTACTTC